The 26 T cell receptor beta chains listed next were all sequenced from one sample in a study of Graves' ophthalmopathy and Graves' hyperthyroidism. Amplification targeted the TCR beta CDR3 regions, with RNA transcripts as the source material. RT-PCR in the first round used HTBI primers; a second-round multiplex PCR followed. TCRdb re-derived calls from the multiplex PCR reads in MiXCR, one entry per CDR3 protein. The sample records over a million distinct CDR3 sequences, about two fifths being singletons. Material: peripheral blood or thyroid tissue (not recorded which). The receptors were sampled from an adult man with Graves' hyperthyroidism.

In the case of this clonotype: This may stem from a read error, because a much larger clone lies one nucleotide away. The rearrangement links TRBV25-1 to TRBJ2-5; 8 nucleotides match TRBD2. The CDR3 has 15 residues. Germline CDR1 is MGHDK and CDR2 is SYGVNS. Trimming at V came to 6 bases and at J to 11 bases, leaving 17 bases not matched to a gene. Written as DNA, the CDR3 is TGTGCCAGCAGCTTAGCAGCGGGGGCCGGTGGTTCGCAGTACTTC. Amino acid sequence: CASSLAAGAGGSQYF.

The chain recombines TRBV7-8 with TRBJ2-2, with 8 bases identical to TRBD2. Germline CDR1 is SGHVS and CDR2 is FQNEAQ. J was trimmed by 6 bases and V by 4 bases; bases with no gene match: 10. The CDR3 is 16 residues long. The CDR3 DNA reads TGTGCCAGCAGCTCCACCCGGGAGGGGGTCCCCGGGGAGCTGTTTTTT. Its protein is CASSSTREGVPGELFF.

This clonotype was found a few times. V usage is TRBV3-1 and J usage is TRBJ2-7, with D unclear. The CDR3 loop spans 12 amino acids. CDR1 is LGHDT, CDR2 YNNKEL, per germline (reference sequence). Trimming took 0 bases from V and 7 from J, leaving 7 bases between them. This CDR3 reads CASSQDYGEQYF. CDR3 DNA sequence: TGTGCCAGCAGCCAAGATTACGGGGAGCAGTACTTC.

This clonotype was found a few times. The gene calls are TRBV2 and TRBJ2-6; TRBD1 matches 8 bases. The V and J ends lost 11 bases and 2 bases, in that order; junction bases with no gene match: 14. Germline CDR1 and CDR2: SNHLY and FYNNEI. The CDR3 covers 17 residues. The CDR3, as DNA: TGTGCCTGGGTCGGACAGGGTGACCTCACTGGGGCCAACGTCCTGACTTTC. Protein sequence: CAWVGQGDLTGANVLTF.

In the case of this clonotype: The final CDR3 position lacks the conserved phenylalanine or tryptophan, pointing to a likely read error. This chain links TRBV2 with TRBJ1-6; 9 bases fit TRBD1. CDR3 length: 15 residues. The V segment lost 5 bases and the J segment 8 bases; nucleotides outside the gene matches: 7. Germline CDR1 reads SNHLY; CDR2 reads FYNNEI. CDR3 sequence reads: CASSPLDRGDSPLHL. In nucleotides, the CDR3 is TGTGCCAGCAGTCCACTGGACAGGGGTGATTCACCCCTCCACCTT.

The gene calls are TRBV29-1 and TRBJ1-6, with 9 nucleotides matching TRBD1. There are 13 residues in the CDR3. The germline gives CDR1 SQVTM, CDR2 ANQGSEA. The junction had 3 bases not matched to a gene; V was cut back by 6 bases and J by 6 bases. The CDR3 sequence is CSVETGGNSPLHF. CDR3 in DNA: TGCAGCGTCGAGACAGGGGGTAATTCACCCCTCCACTTT. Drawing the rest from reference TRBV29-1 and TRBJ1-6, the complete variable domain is SAVISQKPSRDICQRGTSLTIQCQVDSQVTMMFWYRQQPGQSLTLIATANQGSEATYESGFVIDKFPISRPNLTFSTLTVSNMSPEDSSIYLCSVETGGNSPLHFGNGTRLTVT.

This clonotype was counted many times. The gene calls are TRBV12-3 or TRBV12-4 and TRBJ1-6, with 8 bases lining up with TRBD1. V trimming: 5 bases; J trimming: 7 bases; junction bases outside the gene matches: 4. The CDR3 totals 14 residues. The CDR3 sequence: CASSIRQGNSPLHF. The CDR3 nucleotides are TGTGCCAGCAGTATCCGACAGGGGAATTCACCCCTCCACTTT.

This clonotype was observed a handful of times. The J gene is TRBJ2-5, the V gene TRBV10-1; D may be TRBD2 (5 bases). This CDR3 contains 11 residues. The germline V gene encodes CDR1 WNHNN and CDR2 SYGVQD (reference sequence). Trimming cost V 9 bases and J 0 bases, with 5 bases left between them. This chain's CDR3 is CAREDQETQYF. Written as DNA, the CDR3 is TGCGCCAGGGAGGACCAAGAGACCCAGTACTTC.

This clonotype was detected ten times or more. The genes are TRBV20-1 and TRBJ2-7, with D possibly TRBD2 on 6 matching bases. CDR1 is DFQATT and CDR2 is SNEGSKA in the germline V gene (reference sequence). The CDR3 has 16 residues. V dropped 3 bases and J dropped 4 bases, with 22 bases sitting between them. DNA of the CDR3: TGCAGTGCTAGCTCCGAGGGTAGCGGTCCCCTATACGAGCAGTACTTC. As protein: CSASSEGSGPLYEQYF.

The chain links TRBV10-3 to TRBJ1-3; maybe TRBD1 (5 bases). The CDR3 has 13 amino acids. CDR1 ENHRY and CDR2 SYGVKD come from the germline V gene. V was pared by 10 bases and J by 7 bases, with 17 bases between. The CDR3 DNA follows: TGTGCCACCTCGGGGGTCGTCGCGAACACCATATATTTT. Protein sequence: CATSGVVANTIYF.

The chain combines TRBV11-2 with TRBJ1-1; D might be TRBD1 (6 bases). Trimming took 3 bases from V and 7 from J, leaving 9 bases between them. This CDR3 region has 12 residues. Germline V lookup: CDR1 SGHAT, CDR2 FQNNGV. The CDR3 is CASSLMDSEAFF. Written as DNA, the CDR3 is TGTGCCAGCAGCTTGATGGACAGTGAAGCTTTCTTT. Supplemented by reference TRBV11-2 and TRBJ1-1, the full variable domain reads EAGVAQSPRYKIIEKRQSVAFWCNPISGHATLYWYQQILGQGPKLLIQFQNNGVVDDSQLPKDRFSAERLKGVDSTLKIQPAKLEDSAVYLCASSLMDSEAFFGQGTRLTVV.

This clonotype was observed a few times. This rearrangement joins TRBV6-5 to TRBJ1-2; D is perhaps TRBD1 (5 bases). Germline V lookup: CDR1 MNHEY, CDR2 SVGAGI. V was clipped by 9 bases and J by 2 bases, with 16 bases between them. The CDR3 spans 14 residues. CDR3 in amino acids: CASNRTTYNYGYTF. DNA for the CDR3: TGTGCCAGTAACCGGACAACCTACAACTATGGCTACACCTTC.

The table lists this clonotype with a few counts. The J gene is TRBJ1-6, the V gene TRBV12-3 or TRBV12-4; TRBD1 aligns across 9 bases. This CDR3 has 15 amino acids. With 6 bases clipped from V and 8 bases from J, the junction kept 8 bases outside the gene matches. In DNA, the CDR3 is TGTGCCAGCAGCGACAGGGGGACACCCCATTCACCCCTCCACTTT. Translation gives CASSDRGTPHSPLHF.

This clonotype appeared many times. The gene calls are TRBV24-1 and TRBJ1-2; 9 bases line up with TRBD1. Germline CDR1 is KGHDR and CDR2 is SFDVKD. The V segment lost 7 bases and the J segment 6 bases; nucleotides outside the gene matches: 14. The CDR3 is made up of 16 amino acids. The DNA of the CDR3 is TGTGCCACCAGCCCCGAGGGGCGGACAGGGGTTGATGGCTACACCTTC. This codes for CATSPEGRTGVDGYTF.

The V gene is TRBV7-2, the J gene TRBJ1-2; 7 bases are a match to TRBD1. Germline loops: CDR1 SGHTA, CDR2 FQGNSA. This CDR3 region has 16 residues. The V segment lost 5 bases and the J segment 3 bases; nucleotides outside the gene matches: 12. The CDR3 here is CASSTNHRGGDYGYTF. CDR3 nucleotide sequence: TGTGCCAGCAGCACAAACCACAGGGGTGGGGACTATGGCTACACCTTC.

The CDR3 region has the DNA TGCAGCGTTCCCGGGACAGGGGGGAACACTGAAGCTTTCTTT. It yields the protein CSVPGTGGNTEAFF. The chain couples TRBV29-1 to TRBJ1-1; 11 bases map to TRBD1. The V segment lost 5 bases and the J segment 1 base; nucleotides outside the gene matches: 3. Germline CDR1 is SQVTM and CDR2 is ANQGSEA. The CDR3 spans 14 residues. The full variable domain, in which reference TRBV29-1 and TRBJ1-1 provide the parts outside the CDR3, is SAVISQKPSRDICQRGTSLTIQCQVDSQVTMMFWYRQQPGQSLTLIATANQGSEATYESGFVIDKFPISRPNLTFSTLTVSNMSPEDSSIYLCSVPGTGGNTEAFFGQGTRLTVV.

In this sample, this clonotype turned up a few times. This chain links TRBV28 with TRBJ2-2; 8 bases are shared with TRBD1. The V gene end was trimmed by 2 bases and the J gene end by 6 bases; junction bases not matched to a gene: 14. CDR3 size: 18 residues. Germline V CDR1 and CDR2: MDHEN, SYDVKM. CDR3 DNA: TGTGCCAGCAGTTTACAGTCAGGGGGCGCAGACTGGGCCGGGGAGCTGTTTTTT. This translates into CASSLQSGGADWAGELFF.

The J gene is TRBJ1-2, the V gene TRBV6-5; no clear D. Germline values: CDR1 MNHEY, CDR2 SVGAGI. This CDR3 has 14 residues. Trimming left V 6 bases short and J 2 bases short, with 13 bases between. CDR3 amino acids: CASRQKGRNYGYTF. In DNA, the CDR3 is TGTGCCAGCAGACAAAAGGGCAGGAACTATGGCTACACCTTC.

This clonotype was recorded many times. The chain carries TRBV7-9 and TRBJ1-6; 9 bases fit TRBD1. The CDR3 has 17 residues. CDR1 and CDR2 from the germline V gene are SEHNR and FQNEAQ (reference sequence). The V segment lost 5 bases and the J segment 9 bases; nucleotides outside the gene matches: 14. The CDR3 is CASSKVPSGTGRSPLHF. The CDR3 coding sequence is TGTGCCAGCAGCAAAGTTCCGTCCGGGACAGGGCGTTCACCCCTCCACTTT.

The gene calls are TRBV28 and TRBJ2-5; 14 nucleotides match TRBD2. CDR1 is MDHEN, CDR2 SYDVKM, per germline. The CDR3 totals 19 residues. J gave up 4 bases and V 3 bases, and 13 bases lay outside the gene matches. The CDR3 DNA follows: TGTGCCAGCAGTTTCCTGACTAGCGGGGGGGCCGGCTCTCCAGAGACCCAGTACTTC. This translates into CASSFLTSGGAGSPETQYF.

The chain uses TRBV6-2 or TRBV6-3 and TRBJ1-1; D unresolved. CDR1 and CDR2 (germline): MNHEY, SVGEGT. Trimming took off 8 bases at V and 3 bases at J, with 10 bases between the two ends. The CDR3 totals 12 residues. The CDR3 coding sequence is TGTGCCAGCGGGTACGGGGACACTGAAGCTTTCTTT. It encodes CASGYGDTEAFF.

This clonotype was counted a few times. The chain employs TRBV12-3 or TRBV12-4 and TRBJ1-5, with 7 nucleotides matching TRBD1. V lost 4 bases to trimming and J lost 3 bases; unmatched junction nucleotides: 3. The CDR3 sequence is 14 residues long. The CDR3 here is CASSSGTVNQPQHF. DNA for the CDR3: TGTGCCAGCAGTTCCGGGACAGTCAATCAGCCCCAGCATTTT.

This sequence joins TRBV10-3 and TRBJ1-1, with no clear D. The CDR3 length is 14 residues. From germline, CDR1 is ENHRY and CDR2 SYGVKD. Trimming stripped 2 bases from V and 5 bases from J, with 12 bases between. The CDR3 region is CAISETQERTEAFF. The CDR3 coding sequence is TGTGCCATCAGTGAGACCCAGGAGAGAACTGAAGCTTTCTTT.

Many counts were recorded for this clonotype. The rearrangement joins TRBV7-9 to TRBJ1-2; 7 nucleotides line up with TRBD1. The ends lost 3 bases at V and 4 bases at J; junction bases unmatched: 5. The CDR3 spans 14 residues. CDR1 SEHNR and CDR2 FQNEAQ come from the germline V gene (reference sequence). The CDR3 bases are TGTGCCAGCAGCTTGAGACAGGGAGGCTATGGCTACACCTTC. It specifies CASSLRQGGYGYTF.

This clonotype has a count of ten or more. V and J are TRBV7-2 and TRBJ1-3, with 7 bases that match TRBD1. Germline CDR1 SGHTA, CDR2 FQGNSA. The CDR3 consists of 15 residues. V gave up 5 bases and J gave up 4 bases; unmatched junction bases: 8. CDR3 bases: TGTGCCAGCAGCACTAGACAGGGATCAGGAAACACCATATATTTT. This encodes CASSTRQGSGNTIYF.

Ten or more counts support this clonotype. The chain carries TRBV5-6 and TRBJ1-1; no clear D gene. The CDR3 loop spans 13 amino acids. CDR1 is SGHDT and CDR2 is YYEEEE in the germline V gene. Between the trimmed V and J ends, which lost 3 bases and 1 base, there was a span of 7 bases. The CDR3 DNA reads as TGTGCCAGCAGCTCAGGACGGAACACTGAAGCTTTCTTT. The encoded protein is CASSSGRNTEAFF.